Sequencing of this T cell receptor (beta chain) was carried out in a study of shared clonotypes between healthy human individuals. Profiled with immunoSEQ multiplex PCR; TCRdb holds only in-frame clones, not every one. The sample records about 1 million clones, about three quarters being singletons. This CDR3 is 21 amino acids long. Germline V gene data show CDR1 as MNHEY and CDR2 as SMNVEV (reference sequence). V lost 6 bases to trimming and J lost 0 bases, with 30 bases between them. This clone was detected only once. The sequence came from a young man in good health. Specimen: memory CD4+ T cells sorted from blood. The subset was: CD45RA-negative fraction. The rearrangement uses TRBV27 and TRBJ2-1; D could derive from TRBD1 or TRBD2 (5 bases each). The CDR3 sequence is CASSLYFVGGPKPRSYNEQFF. DNA of the CDR3: TGTGCCAGCAGCCTCTATTTCGTTGGGGGACCAAAACCTCGCTCCTACAATGAGCAGTTCTTC.